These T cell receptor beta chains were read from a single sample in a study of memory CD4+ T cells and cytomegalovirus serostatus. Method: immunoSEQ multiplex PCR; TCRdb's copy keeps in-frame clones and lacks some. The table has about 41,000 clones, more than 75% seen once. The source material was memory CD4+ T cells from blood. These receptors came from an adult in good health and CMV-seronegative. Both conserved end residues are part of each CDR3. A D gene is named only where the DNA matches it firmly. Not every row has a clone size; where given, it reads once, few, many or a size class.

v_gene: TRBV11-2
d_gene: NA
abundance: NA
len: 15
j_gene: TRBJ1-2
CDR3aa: CASSLEGSAVYGYTF
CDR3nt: TGTGCCAGCAGCTTAGAAGGGTCGGCAGTCTATGGCTACACCTTC

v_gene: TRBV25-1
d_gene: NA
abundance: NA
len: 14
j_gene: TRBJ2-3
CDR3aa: CASSGEGHTDTQYF
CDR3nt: TGTGCCAGCAGTGGTGAGGGGCACACAGATACGCAGTATTTT

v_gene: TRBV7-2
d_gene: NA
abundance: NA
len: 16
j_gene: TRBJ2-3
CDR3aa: CASSLDRSRISDTQYF
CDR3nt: TGTGCCAGCAGCTTAGACAGGTCGAGGATCTCAGATACGCAGTATTTT

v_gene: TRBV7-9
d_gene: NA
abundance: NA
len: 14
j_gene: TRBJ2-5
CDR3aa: CASSLSLGKETQYF
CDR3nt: TGTGCCAGCAGTCTTTCCTTGGGGAAAGAGACCCAGTACTTC

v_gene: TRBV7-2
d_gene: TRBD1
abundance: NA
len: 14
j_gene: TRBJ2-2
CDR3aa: CASSLDRDFGELFF
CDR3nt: TGTGCCAGCAGCTTGGACAGGGACTTTGGGGAGCTGTTTTTT

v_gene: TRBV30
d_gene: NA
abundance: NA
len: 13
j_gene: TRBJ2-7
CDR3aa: CAWSDGSSYEQYF
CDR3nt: TGTGCCTGGAGTGACGGGAGCTCCTACGAGCAGTACTTC

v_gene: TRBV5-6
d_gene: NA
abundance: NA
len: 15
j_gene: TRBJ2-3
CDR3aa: CASSLGSGSADTQYF
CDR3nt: TGTGCCAGCAGCTTGGGGTCAGGGTCGGCAGATACGCAGTATTTT

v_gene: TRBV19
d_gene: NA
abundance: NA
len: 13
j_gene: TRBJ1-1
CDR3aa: CASSISMNTEAFF
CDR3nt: TGTGCCAGTAGTATATCGATGAACACTGAAGCTTTCTTT

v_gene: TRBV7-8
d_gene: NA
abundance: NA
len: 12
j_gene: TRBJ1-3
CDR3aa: CASSFPRSTIYF
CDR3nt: TGTGCCAGCAGCTTTCCCCGGAGCACCATATATTTT

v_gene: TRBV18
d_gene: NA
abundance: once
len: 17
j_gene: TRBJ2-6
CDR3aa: CASSPREALSGANVLTF
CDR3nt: TGTGCCAGCTCACCACGGGAGGCTTTATCTGGGGCCAACGTCCTGACTTTC

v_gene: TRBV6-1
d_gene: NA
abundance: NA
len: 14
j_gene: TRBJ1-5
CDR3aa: CASSVNRVLQPQHF
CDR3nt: TGTGCCAGCAGTGTCAACAGGGTGCTTCAGCCCCAGCATTTT

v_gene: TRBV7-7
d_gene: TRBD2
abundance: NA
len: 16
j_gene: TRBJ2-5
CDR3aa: CASSLGAGGLFETQYF
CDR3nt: TGTGCTAGCAGCTTAGGAGCGGGGGGGCTTTTCGAGACCCAGTACTTC

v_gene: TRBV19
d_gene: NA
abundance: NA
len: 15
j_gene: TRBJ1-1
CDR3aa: CASRAGTFRNTEAFF
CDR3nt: TGTGCCAGTAGGGCAGGGACCTTTCGGAACACTGAAGCTTTCTTT

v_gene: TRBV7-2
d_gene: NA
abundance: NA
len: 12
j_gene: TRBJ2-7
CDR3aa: CASSSTRGEQYF
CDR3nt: TGTGCCAGCAGCTCGACCAGGGGCGAGCAGTACTTC

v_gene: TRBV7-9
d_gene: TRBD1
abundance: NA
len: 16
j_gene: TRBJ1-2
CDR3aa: CASSLVFGTGAVGYTF
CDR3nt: TGTGCCAGCAGCTTAGTATTCGGGACAGGGGCTGTTGGCTACACCTTC

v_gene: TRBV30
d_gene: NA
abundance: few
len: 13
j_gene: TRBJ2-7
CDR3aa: CAWTRVEDGEQYF
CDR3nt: TGTGCCTGGACCAGGGTGGAAGATGGCGAGCAGTACTTC

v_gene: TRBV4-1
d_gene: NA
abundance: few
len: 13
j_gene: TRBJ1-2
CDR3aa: CASSQDRVGGYTF
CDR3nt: TGCGCCAGCAGCCAGGATCGTGTTGGGGGCTACACCTTC

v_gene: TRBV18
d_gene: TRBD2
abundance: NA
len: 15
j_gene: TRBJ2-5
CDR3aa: CASSPLAGIQETQYF
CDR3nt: TGTGCCAGCTCACCACTAGCGGGAATACAAGAGACCCAGTACTTC

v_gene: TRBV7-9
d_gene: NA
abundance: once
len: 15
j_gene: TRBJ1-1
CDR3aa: CASSSKDWGRTEAFF
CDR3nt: TGTGCCAGCAGCTCCAAAGACTGGGGGCGGACTGAAGCTTTCTTT

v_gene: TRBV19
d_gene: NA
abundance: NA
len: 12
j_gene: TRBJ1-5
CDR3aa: CASSVSNQPQHF
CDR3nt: TGTGCCAGTAGTGTCTCAAATCAGCCCCAGCATTTT

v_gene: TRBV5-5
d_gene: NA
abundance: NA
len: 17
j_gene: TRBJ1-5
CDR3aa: CASSPGPILNSNQPQHF
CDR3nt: TGTGCCAGCAGCCCTGGGCCCATACTTAATAGCAATCAGCCCCAGCATTTT

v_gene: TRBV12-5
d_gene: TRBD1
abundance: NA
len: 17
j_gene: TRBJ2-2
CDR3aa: CASGLARTGPYTGELFF
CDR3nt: TGTGCTAGTGGTTTGGCTAGGACAGGTCCTTACACCGGGGAGCTGTTTTTT

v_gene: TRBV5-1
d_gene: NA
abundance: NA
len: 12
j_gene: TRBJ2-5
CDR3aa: CASSLNQETQYF
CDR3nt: TGCGCCAGCAGCTTAAACCAAGAGACCCAGTACTTC

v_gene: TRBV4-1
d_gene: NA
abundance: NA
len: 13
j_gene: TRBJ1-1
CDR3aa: CASTKGMNTEAFF
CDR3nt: TGCGCCAGCACGAAGGGCATGAACACTGAAGCTTTCTTT

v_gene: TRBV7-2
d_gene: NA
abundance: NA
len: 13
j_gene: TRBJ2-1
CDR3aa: CASSLSPGDEQFF
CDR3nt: TGTGCCAGCAGCTTATCCCCTGGTGATGAGCAGTTCTTC

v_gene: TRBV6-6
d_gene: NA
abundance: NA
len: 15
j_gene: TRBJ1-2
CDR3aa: CASTDTGRVLDGYTF
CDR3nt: TGTGCCAGCACCGACACGGGCAGGGTGTTAGATGGCTACACCTTC

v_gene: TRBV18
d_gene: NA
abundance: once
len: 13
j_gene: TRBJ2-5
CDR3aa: CASSPLQGETQYF
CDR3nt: TGTGCCAGCTCACCACTCCAGGGAGAGACCCAGTACTTC

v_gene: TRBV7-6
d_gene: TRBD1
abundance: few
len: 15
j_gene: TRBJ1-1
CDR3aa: CASSSKTGANTEAFF
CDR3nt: TGTGCCAGCAGCTCAAAGACAGGGGCGAACACTGAAGCTTTCTTT

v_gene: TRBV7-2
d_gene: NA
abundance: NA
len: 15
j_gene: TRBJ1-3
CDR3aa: CASSPGGASGNTIYF
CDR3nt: TGTGCCAGCAGCCCCGGCGGAGCCTCTGGAAACACCATATATTTT

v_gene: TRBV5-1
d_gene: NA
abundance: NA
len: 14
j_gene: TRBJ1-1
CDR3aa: CASSLGPVATEAFF
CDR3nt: TGCGCCAGCAGCTTGGGACCAGTGGCTACTGAAGCTTTCTTT

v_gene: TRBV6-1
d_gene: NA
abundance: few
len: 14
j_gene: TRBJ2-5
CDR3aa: CASSDGGGQETQYF
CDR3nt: TGTGCCAGCAGTGATGGGGGCGGCCAAGAGACCCAGTACTTC

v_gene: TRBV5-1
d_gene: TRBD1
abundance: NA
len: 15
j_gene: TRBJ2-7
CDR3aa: CASSRLTGEVYEQYF
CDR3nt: TGCGCCAGCAGCCGCCTGACAGGGGAGGTCTACGAGCAGTACTTC

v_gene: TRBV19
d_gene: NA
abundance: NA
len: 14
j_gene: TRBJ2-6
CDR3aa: CASSAPGGANVLTF
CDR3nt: TGTGCCAGTAGTGCCCCAGGGGGGGCCAACGTCCTGACTTTC

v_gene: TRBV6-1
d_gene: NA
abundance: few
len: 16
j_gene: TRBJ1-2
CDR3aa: CASSEPQKDYFYGYTF
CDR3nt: TGTGCCAGCAGTGAACCCCAGAAGGATTACTTCTATGGCTACACCTTC

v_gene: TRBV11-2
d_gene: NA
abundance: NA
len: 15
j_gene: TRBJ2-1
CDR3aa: CASSPLSGAYNEQFF
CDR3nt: TGTGCCAGCAGCCCTTTGTCGGGCGCCTACAATGAGCAGTTCTTC

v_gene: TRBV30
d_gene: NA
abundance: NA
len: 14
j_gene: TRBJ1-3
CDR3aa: CAWSAGSSGNTIYF
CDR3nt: TGTGCCTGGAGCGCGGGTTCTTCTGGAAACACCATATATTTT